The clone carrying this T cell receptor (beta chain) was detected ten times or more. This entry belongs to a study of T cells in Graves' hyperthyroidism and ophthalmopathy. Patients aged 18 to 65 had newly diagnosed hyperthyroidism that had lasted under 2 months. Exclusion followed for patients with uncontrolled infection, other autoimmune disease, pregnancy or lactation. Under 12 ml fresh peripheral blood yielded the PBMCs. Amplified TCR beta CDR3 regions derived from RNA transcripts. Researchers ran a first-round RT-PCR on the TCR CDR3 using the HTBI primer set. TCRdb independently ran MiXCR on the multiplex PCR reads; one entry per CDR3 protein. The sample has approximately 270,000 distinct CDR3 sequences, roughly 15% seen once; the top ten hold about an eighth. Between the trimmed V and J ends, which lost 6 bases and 1 base, there was a span of 28 bases. The CDR3 sequence is 20 residues long. In germline, CDR1 is MDHEN, CDR2 SYDVKM.

The V gene is TRBV28, the J gene TRBJ2-1, with a possible D match to TRBD1 (5 bases). This receptor was identified in a woman between 40 and 50 years old with Graves' hyperthyroidism that later progressed to Graves' ophthalmopathy. The material sequenced was blood. CDR3 in amino acids: CASRRGRFTRLGFSYNEQFF. DNA for the CDR3: TGTGCCAGCAGAAGGGGTCGGTTTACGAGGTTGGGTTTTTCCTACAATGAGCAGTTCTTC.